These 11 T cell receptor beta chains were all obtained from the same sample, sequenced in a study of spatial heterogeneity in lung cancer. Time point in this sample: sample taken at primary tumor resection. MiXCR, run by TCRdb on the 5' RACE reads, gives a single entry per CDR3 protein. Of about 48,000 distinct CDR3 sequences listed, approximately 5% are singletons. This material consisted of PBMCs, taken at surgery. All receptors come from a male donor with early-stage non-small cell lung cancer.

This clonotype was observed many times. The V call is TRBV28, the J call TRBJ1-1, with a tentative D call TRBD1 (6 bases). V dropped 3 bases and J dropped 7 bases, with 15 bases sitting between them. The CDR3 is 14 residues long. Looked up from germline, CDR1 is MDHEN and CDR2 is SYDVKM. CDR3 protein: CASSLPAAGVEAFF. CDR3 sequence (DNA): TGTGCCAGCAGTTTGCCCGCGGCAGGGGTTGAAGCTTTCTTT.

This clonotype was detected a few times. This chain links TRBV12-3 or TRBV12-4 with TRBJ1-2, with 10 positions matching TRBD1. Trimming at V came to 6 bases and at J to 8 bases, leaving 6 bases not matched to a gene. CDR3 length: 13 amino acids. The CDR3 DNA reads TGTGCCAGCAGCCCAAGGACAGGGGGAGGCTACACCTTC. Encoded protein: CASSPRTGGGYTF.

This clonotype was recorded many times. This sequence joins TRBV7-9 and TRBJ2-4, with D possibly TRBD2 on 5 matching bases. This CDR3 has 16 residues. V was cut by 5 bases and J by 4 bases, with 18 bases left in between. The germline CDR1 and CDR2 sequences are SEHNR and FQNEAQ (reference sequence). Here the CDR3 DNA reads TGTGCCAGCAGCCCCCCCCCTCCGGGAACAAAAAACATTCAGTACTTC. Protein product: CASSPPPPGTKNIQYF.

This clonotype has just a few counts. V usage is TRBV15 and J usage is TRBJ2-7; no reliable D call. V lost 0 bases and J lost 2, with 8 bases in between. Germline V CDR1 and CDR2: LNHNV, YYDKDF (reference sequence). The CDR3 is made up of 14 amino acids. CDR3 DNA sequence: TGTGCCACCAGCAGAGATCTAGGGACCTACGAGCAGTACTTC. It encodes CATSRDLGTYEQYF.

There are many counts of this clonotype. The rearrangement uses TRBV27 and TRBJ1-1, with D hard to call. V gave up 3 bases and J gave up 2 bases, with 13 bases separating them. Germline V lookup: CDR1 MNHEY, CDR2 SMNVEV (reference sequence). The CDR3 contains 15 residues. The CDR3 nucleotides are TGTGCCAGCAGTTTGAGTCGGGGAGGTAACACTGAAGCTTTCTTT. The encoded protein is CASSLSRGGNTEAFF.

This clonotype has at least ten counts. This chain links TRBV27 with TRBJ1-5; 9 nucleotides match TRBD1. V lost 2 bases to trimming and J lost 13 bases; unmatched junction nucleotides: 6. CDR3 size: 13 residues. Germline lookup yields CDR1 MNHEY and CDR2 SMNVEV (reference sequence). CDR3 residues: CASSLRGTGPQHF. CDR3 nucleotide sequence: TGTGCCAGCAGTTTAAGAGGGACAGGGCCTCAGCATTTT.

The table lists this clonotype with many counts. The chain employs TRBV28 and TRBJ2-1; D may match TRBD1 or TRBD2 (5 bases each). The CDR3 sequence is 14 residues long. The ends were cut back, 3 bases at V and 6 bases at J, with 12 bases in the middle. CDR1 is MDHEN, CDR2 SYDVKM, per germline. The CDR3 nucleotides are TGTGCCAGCAGTTTCGAGGGGACGGGCAATGAGCAGTTCTTC. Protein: CASSFEGTGNEQFF.

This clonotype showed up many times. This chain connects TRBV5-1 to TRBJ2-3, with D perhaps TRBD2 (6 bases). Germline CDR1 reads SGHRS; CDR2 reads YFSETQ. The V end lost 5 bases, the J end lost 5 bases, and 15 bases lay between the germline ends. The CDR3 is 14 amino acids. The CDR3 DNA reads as TGCGCCAGCAGGACGGAGGGCCGGGAAGATACGCAGTATTTT. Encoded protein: CASRTEGREDTQYF. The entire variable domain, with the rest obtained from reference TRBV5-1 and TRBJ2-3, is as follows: KAGVTQTPRYLIKTRGQQVTLSCSPISGHRSVSWYQQTPGQGLQFLFEYFSETQRNKGNFPGRFSGRQFSNSRSEMNVSTLELGDSALYLCASRTEGREDTQYFGPGTRLTVL.

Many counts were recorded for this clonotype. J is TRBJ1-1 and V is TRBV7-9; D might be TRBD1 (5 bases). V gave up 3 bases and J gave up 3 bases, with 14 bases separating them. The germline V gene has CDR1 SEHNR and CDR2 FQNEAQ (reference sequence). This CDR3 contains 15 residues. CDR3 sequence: CASSLGVGADTEAFF. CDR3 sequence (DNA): TGTGCCAGCAGCTTGGGGGTGGGAGCGGACACTGAAGCTTTCTTT.

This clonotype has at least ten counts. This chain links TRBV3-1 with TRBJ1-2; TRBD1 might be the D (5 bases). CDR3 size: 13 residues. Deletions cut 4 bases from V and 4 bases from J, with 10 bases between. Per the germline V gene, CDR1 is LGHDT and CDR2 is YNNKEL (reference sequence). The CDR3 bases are TGTGCCAGCAGCCCCGCCGGGACCTATGGCTACACCTTC. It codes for CASSPAGTYGYTF.

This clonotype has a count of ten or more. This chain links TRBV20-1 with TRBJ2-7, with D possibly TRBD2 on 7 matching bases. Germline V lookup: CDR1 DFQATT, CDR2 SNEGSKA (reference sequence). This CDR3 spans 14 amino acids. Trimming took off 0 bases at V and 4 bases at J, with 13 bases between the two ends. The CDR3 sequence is CSARDSGGTYEQYF. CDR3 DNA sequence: TGCAGTGCTAGAGATTCCGGGGGGACATACGAGCAGTACTTC.